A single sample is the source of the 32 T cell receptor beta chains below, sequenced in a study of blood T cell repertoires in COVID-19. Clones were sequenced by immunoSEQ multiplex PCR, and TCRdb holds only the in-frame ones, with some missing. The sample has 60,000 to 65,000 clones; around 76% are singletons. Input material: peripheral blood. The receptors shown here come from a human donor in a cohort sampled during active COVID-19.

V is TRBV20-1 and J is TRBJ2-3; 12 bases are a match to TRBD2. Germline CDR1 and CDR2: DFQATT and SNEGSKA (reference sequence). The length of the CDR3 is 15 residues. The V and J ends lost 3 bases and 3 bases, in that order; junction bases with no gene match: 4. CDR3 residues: CSASRTSGVTDTQYF. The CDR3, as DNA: TGCAGTGCTAGTAGGACTAGCGGGGTGACAGATACGCAGTATTTT.

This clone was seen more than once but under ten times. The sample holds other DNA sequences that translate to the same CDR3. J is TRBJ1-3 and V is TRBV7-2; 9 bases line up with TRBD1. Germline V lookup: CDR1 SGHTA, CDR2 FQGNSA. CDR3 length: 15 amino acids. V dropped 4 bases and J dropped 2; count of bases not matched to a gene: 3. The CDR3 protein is CASSSRTGAGNTIYF. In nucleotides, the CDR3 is TGTGCCAGCAGCTCACGGACAGGGGCTGGAAACACCATATATTTT. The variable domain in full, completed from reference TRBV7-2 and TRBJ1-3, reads GAGVSQSPSNKVTEKGKDVELRCDPISGHTALYWYRQSLGQGLEFLIYFQGNSAPDKSGLPSDRFSAERTGGSVSTLTIQRTQQEDSAVYLCASSSRTGAGNTIYFGEGSWLTVV.

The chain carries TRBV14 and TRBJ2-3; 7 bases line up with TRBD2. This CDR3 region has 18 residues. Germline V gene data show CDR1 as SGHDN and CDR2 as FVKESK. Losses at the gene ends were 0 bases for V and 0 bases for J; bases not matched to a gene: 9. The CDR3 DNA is TGTGCCAGCAGCCAAGAGGTGGGGGGGACGTTTAGCACAGATACGCAGTATTTT. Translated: CASSQEVGGTFSTDTQYF.

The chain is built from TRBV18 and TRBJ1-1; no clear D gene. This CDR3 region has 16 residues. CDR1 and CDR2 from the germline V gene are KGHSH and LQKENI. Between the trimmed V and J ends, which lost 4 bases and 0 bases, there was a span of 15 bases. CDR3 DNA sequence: TGTGCCAGCTCACGAACCCAGAGGCCCATGAACACTGAAGCTTTCTTT. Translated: CASSRTQRPMNTEAFF. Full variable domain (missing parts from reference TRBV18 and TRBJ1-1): NAGVMQNPRHLVRRRGQEARLRCSPMKGHSHVYWYRQLPEEGLKFMVYLQKENIIDESGMPKERFSAEFPKEGPSILRIQQVVRGDSAAYFCASSRTQRPMNTEAFFGQGTRLTVV.

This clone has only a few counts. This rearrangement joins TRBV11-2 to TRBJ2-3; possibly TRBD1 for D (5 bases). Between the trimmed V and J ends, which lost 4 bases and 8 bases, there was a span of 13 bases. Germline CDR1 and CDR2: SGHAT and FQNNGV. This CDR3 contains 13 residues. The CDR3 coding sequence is TGTGCCAGCAGCTGGGGAAGTAGGGGTACGCAGTATTTT. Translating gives CASSWGSRGTQYF. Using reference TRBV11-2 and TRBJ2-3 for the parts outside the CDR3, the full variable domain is EAGVAQSPRYKIIEKRQSVAFWCNPISGHATLYWYQQILGQGPKLLIQFQNNGVVDDSQLPKDRFSAERLKGVDSTLKIQPAKLEDSAVYLCASSWGSRGTQYFGPGTRLTVL.

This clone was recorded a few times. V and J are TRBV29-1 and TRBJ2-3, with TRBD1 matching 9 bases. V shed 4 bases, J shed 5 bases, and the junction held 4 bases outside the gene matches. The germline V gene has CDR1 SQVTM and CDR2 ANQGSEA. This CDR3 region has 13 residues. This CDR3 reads CSVAQGAGDTQYF. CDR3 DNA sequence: TGCAGCGTTGCACAGGGGGCCGGAGATACGCAGTATTTT.

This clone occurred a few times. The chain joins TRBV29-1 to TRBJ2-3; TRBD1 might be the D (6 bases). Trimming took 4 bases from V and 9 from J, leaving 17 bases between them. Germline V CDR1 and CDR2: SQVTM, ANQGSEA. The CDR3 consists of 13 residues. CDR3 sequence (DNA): TGCAGCGTTGGCCTGAAGTCCGGGACAACGCAGTATTTT. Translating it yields CSVGLKSGTTQYF.

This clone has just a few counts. CDR3 in amino acids: CASSQAGGGGEKLFF. The DNA for the CDR3 is TGTGCCAGCAGCCAGGCAGGGGGCGGTGGTGAAAAACTGTTTTTT. The genes are TRBV7-9 and TRBJ1-4; 8 bases line up with TRBD1. The J segment lost 7 bases and the V segment lost 5 bases, leaving 9 bases of the junction unmatched. This CDR3 has 15 residues. The germline gives CDR1 SEHNR, CDR2 FQNEAQ (reference sequence). Complete variable domain (other parts from reference TRBV7-9 and TRBJ1-4): DTGVSQNPRHKITKRGQNVTFRCDPISEHNRLYWYRQTLGQGPEFLTYFQNEAQLEKSRLLSDRFSAERPKGSFSTLEIQRTEQGDSAMYLCASSQAGGGGEKLFFGSGTQLSVL.

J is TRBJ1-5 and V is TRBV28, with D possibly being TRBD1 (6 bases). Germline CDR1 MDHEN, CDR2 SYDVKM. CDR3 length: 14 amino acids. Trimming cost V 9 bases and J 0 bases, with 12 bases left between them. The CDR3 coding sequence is TGTGCCAGTCGGACAGCTTATAGCAATCAGCCCCAGCATTTT. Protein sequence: CASRTAYSNQPQHF. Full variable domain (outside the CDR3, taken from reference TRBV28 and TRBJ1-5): DVKVTQSSRYLVKRTGEKVFLECVQDMDHENMFWYRQDPGLGLRLIYFSYDVKMKEKGDIPEGYSVSREKKERFSLILESASTNQTSMYLCASRTAYSNQPQHFGDGTRLSIL.

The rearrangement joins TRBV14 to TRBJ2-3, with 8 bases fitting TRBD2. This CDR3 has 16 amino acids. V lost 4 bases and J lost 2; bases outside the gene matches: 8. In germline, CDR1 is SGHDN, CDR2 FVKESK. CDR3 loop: CASSLFAGGSTDTQYF. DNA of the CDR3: TGTGCCAGCAGCCTGTTTGCGGGGGGCTCCACAGATACGCAGTATTTT.

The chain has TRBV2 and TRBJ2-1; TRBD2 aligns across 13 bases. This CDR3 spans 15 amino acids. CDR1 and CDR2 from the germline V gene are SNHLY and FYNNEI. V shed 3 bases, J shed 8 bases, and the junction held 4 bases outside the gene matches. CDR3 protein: CASSDTSGGVDEQFF. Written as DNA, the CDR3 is TGTGCCAGCAGTGACACTAGCGGGGGGGTCGATGAGCAGTTCTTC. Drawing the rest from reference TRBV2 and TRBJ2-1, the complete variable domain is EPEVTQTPSHQVTQMGQEVILRCVPISNHLYFYWYRQILGQKVEFLVSFYNNEISEKSEIFDDQFSVERPDGSNFTLKIRSTKLEDSAMYFCASSDTSGGVDEQFFGPGTRLTVL.

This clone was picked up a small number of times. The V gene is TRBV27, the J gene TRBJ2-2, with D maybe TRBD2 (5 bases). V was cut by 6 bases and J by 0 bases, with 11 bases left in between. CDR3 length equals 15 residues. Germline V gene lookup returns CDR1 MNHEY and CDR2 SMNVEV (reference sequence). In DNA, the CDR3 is TGTGCCAGCAGACTGACACTAGCGAACACCGGGGAGCTGTTTTTT. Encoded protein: CASRLTLANTGELFF.

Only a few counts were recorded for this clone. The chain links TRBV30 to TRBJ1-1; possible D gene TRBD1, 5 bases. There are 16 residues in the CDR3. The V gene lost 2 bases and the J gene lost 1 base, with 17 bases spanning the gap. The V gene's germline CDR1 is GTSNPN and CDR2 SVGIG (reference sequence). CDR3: CAWSSWGGVKNTEAFF. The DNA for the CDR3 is TGTGCCTGGAGTTCCTGGGGCGGGGTCAAGAACACTGAAGCTTTCTTT. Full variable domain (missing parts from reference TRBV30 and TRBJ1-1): SQTIHQWPATLVQPVGSPLSLECTVEGTSNPNLYWYRQAAGRGLQLLFYSVGIGQISSEVPQNLSASRPQDRQFILSSKKLLLSDSGFYLCAWSSWGGVKNTEAFFGQGTRLTVV.

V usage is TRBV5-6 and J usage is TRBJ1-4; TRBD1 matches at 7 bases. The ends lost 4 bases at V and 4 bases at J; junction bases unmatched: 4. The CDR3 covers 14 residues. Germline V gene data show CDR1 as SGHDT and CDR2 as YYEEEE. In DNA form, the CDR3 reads TGTGCCAGCAGCCCGGGACAGATTAATGAAAAACTGTTTTTT. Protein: CASSPGQINEKLFF.

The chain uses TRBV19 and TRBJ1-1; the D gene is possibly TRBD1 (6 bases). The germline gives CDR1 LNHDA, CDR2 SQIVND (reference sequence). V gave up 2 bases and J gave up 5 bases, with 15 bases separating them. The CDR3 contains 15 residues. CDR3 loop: CASSISGPQGTEAFF. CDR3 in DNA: TGTGCCAGTAGTATATCGGGCCCTCAGGGGACTGAAGCTTTCTTT.

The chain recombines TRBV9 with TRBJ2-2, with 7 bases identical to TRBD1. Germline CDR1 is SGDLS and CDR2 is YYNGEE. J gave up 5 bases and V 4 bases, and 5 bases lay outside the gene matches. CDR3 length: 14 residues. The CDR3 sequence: CASSRQGPTGELFF. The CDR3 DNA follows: TGTGCCAGCAGCCGACAGGGCCCAACCGGGGAGCTGTTTTTT.

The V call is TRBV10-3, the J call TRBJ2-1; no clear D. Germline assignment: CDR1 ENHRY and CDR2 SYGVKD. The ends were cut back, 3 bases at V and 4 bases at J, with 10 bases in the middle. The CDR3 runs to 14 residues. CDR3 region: CAISDRDKYNEQFF. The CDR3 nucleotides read TGTGCCATCAGTGACCGAGACAAGTACAATGAGCAGTTCTTC.

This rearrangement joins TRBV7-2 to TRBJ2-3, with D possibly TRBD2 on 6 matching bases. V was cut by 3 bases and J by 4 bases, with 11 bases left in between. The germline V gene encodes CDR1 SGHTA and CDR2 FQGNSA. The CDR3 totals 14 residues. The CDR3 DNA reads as TGTGCCAGCAGCTTGGACTACGCGGCAGATACGCAGTATTTT. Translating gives CASSLDYAADTQYF.

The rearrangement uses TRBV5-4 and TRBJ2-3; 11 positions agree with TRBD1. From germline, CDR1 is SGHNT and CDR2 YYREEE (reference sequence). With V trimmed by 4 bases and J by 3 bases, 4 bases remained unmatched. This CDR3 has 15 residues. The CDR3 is CASSKGTGGTDTQYF. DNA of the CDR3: TGTGCCAGCAGCAAGGGGACAGGGGGAACAGATACGCAGTATTTT.

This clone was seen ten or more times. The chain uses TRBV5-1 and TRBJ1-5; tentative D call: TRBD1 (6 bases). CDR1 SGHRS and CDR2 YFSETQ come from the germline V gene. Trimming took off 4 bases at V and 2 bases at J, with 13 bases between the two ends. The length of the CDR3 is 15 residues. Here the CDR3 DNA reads TGCGCCAGCAGCCAGGACAGTGGGGGCAATCAGCCCCAGCATTTT. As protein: CASSQDSGGNQPQHF.

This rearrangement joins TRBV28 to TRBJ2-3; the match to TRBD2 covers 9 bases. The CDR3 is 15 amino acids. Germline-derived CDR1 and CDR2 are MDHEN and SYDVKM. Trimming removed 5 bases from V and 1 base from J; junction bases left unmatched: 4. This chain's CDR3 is CASSPAGGGTDTQYF. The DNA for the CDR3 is TGTGCCAGCAGTCCAGCGGGGGGCGGCACAGATACGCAGTATTTT.

Written as DNA, the CDR3 is TGTGCCAGCAATCCTGTCGTAGACATGAACACTGAAGCTTTCTTT. Residues: CASNPVVDMNTEAFF. The chain employs TRBV28 and TRBJ1-1; no clear D. Germline V gene lookup returns CDR1 MDHEN and CDR2 SYDVKM. The CDR3 is 15 amino acids. V was trimmed by 7 bases and J by 0 bases, leaving 15 bases between them.

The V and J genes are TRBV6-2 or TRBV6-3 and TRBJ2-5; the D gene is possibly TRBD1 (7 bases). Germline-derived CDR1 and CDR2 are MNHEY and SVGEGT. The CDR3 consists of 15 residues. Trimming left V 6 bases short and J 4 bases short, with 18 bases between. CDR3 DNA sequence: TGTGCCAGCAGCCTAGCTCCCCAGGGGGGAGAGACCCAGTACTTC. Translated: CASSLAPQGGETQYF.

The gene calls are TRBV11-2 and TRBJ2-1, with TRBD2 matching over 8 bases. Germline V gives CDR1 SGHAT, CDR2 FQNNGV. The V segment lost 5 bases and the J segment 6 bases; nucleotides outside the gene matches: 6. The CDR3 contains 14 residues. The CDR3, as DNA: TGTGCCAGCAGCCCGTCGGGGGGGCGCAATGAGCAGTTCTTC. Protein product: CASSPSGGRNEQFF.

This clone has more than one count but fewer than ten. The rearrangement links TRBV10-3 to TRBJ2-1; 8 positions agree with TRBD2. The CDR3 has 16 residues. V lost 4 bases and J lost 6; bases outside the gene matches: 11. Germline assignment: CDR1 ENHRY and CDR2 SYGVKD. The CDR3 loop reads CAISVGGTSTGNEQFF. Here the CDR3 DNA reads TGTGCCATCAGTGTCGGGGGGACTAGTACCGGCAATGAGCAGTTCTTC.

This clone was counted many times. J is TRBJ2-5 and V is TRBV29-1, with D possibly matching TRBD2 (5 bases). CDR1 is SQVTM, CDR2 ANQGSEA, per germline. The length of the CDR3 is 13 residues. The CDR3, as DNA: TGCACCCACGGATCCGGGGTGCAAGAGACCCAGTACTTC. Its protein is CTHGSGVQETQYF.

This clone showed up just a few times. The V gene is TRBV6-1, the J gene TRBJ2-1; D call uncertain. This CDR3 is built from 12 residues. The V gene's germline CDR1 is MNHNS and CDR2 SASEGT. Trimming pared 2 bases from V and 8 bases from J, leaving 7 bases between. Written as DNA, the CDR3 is TGTGCCAGCAGTGAACGTCAGGATGAGCAGTTCTTC. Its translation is CASSERQDEQFF.

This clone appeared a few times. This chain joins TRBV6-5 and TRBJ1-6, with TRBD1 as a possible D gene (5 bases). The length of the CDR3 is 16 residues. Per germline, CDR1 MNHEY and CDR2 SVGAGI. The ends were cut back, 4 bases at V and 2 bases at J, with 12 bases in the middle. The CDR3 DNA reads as TGTGCCAGCAGTTCCGACAGCATCCCCTATAATTCACCCCTCCACTTT. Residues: CASSSDSIPYNSPLHF.

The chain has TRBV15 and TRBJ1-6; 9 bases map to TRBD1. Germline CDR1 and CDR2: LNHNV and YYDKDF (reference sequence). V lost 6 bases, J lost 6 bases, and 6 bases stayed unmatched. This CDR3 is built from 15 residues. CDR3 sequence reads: CATRRRGQGNSPLHF. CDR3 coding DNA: TGTGCCACCAGACGTAGGGGACAGGGTAATTCACCCCTCCACTTT. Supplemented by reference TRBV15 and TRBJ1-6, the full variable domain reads DAMVIQNPRYQVTQFGKPVTLSCSQTLNHNVMYWYQQKSSQAPKLLFHYYDKDFNNEADTPDNFQSRRPNTSFCFLDIRSPGLGDTAMYLCATRRRGQGNSPLHFGNGTRLTVT.

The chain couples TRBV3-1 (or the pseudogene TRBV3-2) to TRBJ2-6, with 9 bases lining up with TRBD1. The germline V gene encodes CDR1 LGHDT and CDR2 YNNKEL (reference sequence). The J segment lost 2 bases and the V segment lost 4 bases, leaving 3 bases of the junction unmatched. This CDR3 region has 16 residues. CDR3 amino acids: CASSPTGGAGANVLTF. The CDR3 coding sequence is TGTGCCAGCAGCCCTACAGGGGGCGCTGGGGCCAACGTCCTGACTTTC.

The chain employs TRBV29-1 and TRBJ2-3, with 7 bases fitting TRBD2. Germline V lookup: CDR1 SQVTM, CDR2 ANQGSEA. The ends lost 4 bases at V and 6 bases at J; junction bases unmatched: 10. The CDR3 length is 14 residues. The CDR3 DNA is TGCAGCGTTGGGGGGGGGATTTCGGTGGATACGCAGTATTTT. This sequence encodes CSVGGGISVDTQYF.

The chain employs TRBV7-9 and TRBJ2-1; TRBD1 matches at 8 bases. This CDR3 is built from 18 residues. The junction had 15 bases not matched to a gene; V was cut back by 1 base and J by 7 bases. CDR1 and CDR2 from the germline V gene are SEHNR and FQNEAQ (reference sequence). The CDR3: CASSLVVGAAGGRNEQFF. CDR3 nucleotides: TGTGCCAGCAGCTTAGTCGTGGGTGCGGCAGGGGGCAGGAATGAGCAGTTCTTC.